A selection of T cell receptor beta chains follows, all from one sample in a study of cytomegalovirus exposure and HLA in healthy donors. Produced via immunoSEQ multiplex PCR; TCRdb's table is partial and in-frame only. The repertoire holds 250,000 to 300,000 clones, around 91% seen once, with around 0.34% in the top ten. The source material was PBMCs. The source is a woman younger than 30 in good health and CMV-seronegative. The CDR3 runs from the conserved cysteine through the conserved F or W. Each record gives: J gene, D gene, V gene, CDR3 DNA, CDR3 protein. A D gene is named only where the DNA matches it firmly.

TRBJ2-1 | NA | TRBV7-5 | TGTGTCAGAAGCTTTCTCCGCCGCGGGGACAATGAGCAGTTCTTC | CVRSFLRRGDNEQFF
TRBJ1-1 | NA | TRBV6-5 | TGTGCCAGCAGTTACACCTCAGGGAGGGACACTGAAGCTTTCTTT | CASSYTSGRDTEAFF
TRBJ1-4 | NA | TRBV2 | TGTGCCAGCAGTGAATGGGACCCGGGGGTTCCTAATGAAAAACTGTTTTTT | CASSEWDPGVPNEKLFF
TRBJ1-2 | NA | TRBV5-1 | TGCGCCAGCGGCACGGGGAGAGTTCTCTATGGCTACACCTTC | CASGTGRVLYGYTF
TRBJ2-1 | TRBD2 | TRBV4-2 | TGTGCCAGCAGCCAAGAGTTGGCTAGCGGGTCGAGGGATGAGCAGTTCTTC | CASSQELASGSRDEQFF
TRBJ2-5 | TRBD1 | TRBV7-8 | TGTGCCAGCAGCCCGGGGACAGTCGGGACGGGAGAGACCCAGTACTTC | CASSPGTVGTGETQYF
TRBJ2-5 | TRBD2 | TRBV7-9 | TGTGCCAGCAGCTTTAGCGGGGGGGCTGGAGAGACCCAGTACTTC | CASSFSGGAGETQYF
TRBJ2-5 | TRBD1 | TRBV19 | TGTGCCAGTAGTATACAGGGGGCACGGGAGACCCAGTACTTC | CASSIQGARETQYF
TRBJ2-3 | TRBD2 | TRBV7-7 | TGTGCTAGCAGCTTTACGGGGGGAGATACGCAGTATTTT | CASSFTGGDTQYF
TRBJ1-1 | TRBD1 | TRBV5-5 | TGTGCCAGCAGCACTGGGACAGTCGGTTTAAGGACTGAAGCTTTCTTT | CASSTGTVGLRTEAFF
TRBJ2-6 | NA | TRBV5-5 | TGTGCCAGCAGCCCGAGGACAGATGCACTCTCTGGGGCCAACGTCCTGACTTTC | CASSPRTDALSGANVLTF
TRBJ2-1 | NA | TRBV29-1 | TGCAGCGTCGAACCGGTCAATGAGCAGTTCTTC | CSVEPVNEQFF
TRBJ1-5 | NA | TRBV19 | TGTGCCAGTAGCTCTGACAGGAGCAATCAGCCCCAGCATTTT | CASSSDRSNQPQHF